The 27 T cell receptor beta chains below were found in one sample sequenced in a study of long-term antiretroviral therapy in people with HIV. Sequencing relied on immunoSEQ assay v3.0, run at survey level. Data came from immunoSEQ multiplex PCR; TCRdb stores just in-frame clones and leaves some out. Here the sample spans about 44,000 clones, roughly 96% being singletons. The specimen comprised unsorted PBMCs, sampled 3.7 years after starting antiretroviral therapy. These receptors originate from a woman between 50 and 59 years old with HIV.

The chain joins TRBV7-2 to TRBJ2-3, with 9 nucleotides matching TRBD2. CDR3 size: 18 residues. Germline CDR1 and CDR2: SGHTA and FQGNSA. V lost 3 bases and J lost 3; bases outside the gene matches: 13. The CDR3 DNA reads as TGTGCCAGCAGCTTTGGGCGGGGGGGCCAAGTTTGGACAGATACGCAGTATTTT. Translation gives CASSFGRGGQVWTDTQYF. The whole variable domain, remainder taken from reference TRBV7-2 and TRBJ2-3, is GAGVSQSPSNKVTEKGKDVELRCDPISGHTALYWYRQSLGQGLEFLIYFQGNSAPDKSGLPSDRFSAERTGGSVSTLTIQRTQQEDSAVYLCASSFGRGGQVWTDTQYFGPGTRLTVL.

This clone occurred a few times. V usage is TRBV10-1 and J usage is TRBJ1-6; no firm D call. The V gene lost 8 bases and the J gene lost 6 bases, with 11 bases spanning the gap. The germline V gene has CDR1 WNHNN and CDR2 SYGVQD (reference sequence). The CDR3 length is 13 residues. The CDR3 DNA reads as TGCGCCAGCGGGTCAACGCCTAATTCACCCCTCCACTTT. It yields the protein CASGSTPNSPLHF.

This chain connects TRBV2 to TRBJ2-4; D may correspond to TRBD1 or TRBD2 (7 bases each). There are 16 residues in the CDR3. The V gene lost 7 bases and the J gene lost 8 bases, with 24 bases spanning the gap. Per germline, CDR1 SNHLY and CDR2 FYNNEI. Written as DNA, the CDR3 is TGTGCCAGCAAGTGGGGCAGGGGGAGGGCAGGGGACATTCAGTACTTC. It codes for CASKWGRGRAGDIQYF.

V usage is TRBV11-2 and J usage is TRBJ2-5, with no clear D. This CDR3 contains 12 residues. V was clipped by 4 bases and J by 1 base, with 4 bases between them. The germline CDR1 and CDR2 sequences are SGHAT and FQNNGV. The CDR3 sequence: CASSSFQETQYF. CDR3 coding DNA: TGTGCCAGCAGCTCGTTCCAAGAGACCCAGTACTTC.

The chain is built from TRBV7-9 and TRBJ2-7; 10 bases line up with TRBD1. CDR1 is SEHNR and CDR2 is FQNEAQ in the germline V gene (reference sequence). V shed 6 bases, J shed 2 bases, and the junction held 13 bases outside the gene matches. This CDR3 is 17 amino acids long. CDR3 amino acids: CASRNSKLGQGPYEQYF. The DNA of the CDR3 is TGTGCCAGCAGGAACTCTAAATTGGGACAGGGGCCCTACGAGCAGTACTTC.

The chain links TRBV9 to TRBJ2-1; a weak D match, TRBD2 (6 bases). CDR1 and CDR2 (germline): SGDLS, YYNGEE. Trimming removed 0 bases from V and 1 base from J, with 8 bases in between. The CDR3 is made up of 15 amino acids. The CDR3 region is CASSVVSGSYNEQFF. As DNA, the CDR3 is TGTGCCAGCAGCGTAGTTAGCGGATCCTACAATGAGCAGTTCTTC.

The chain couples TRBV27 to TRBJ1-1; D not certain. This CDR3 is built from 13 residues. V was clipped by 7 bases and J by 8 bases, with 17 bases between them. Germline V gene sequence: CDR1 MNHEY, CDR2 SMNVEV (reference sequence). The CDR3 DNA sequence: TGTGCCAGCAAGAGACCGGGGAAAGACGAAGCTTTCTTT. Protein product: CASKRPGKDEAFF.

This sequence joins TRBV7-6 and TRBJ1-1; D not certain. Germline lookup yields CDR1 SGHVS and CDR2 FNYEAQ. V was cut by 0 bases and J by 0 bases, with 8 bases left in between. The CDR3 runs 15 residues. In DNA, the CDR3 is TGTGCCAGCAGCTTAGCATCCGGGATGAACACTGAAGCTTTCTTT. This encodes CASSLASGMNTEAFF.

The chain carries TRBV6-1 and TRBJ1-1, with TRBD1 matching over 9 bases. V dropped 4 bases and J dropped 5; count of bases not matched to a gene: 11. The CDR3 consists of 16 residues. Germline loops: CDR1 MNHNS, CDR2 SASEGT. The CDR3 DNA reads as TGTGCCAGCAGTGCGGGACAGGGCGGGAGAGATACTGAAGCTTTCTTT. Translating gives CASSAGQGGRDTEAFF.

The V call is TRBV11-2, the J call TRBJ1-1; tentative D call: TRBD1 (6 bases). V dropped 7 bases and J dropped 6 bases, with 15 bases sitting between them. The CDR3 contains 13 residues. The V gene's germline CDR1 is SGHAT and CDR2 FQNNGV. CDR3 coding DNA: TGTGCCAGCAACTCATTCAGGGGCGCTGAAGCTTTCTTT. This gives the protein CASNSFRGAEAFF. The full variable domain, its missing parts supplied by reference TRBV11-2 and TRBJ1-1, is EAGVAQSPRYKIIEKRQSVAFWCNPISGHATLYWYQQILGQGPKLLIQFQNNGVVDDSQLPKDRFSAERLKGVDSTLKIQPAKLEDSAVYLCASNSFRGAEAFFGQGTRLTVV.

V is TRBV6-1 and J is TRBJ1-5, with D unresolved. This CDR3 has 13 residues. CDR1 and CDR2 from the germline V gene are MNHNS and SASEGT. The germline V and J ends were trimmed by 6 bases and 5 bases, with 11 bases remaining between them. CDR3 protein: CASSPTAYQPQHF. The CDR3 nucleotides read TGTGCCAGCAGCCCGACTGCTTATCAGCCCCAGCATTTT.

The chain couples TRBV5-6 to TRBJ2-5; D possibly corresponds to TRBD2 (7 bases). Deletions cut 7 bases from V and 3 bases from J, with 28 bases between. Germline CDR1 SGHDT, CDR2 YYEEEE. The CDR3 length is 18 residues. This chain's CDR3 is CASAMGRGRFGSEETQYF. The CDR3 DNA sequence: TGTGCCAGCGCGATGGGGAGGGGGAGGTTTGGGAGCGAAGAGACCCAGTACTTC.

The chain carries TRBV10-1 and TRBJ1-6; tentatively, D is TRBD1 (6 bases). This CDR3 has 14 amino acids. Between the trimmed V and J ends, which lost 2 bases and 7 bases, there was a span of 9 bases. Germline V lookup: CDR1 WNHNN, CDR2 SYGVQD (reference sequence). CDR3 region: CASSEGQLNSPLHF. In nucleotides, the CDR3 is TGCGCCAGCAGTGAGGGACAGCTGAATTCACCCCTCCACTTT.

The chain employs TRBV15 and TRBJ2-3, with D uncertain. The CDR3 totals 16 residues. Trimming took 0 bases from V and 4 from J, leaving 14 bases between them. The germline V gene encodes CDR1 LNHNV and CDR2 YYDKDF (reference sequence). CDR3 sequence reads: CATSRDLRLLADTQYF. Written as DNA, the CDR3 is TGTGCCACCAGCAGAGATCTTAGGCTCCTCGCAGATACGCAGTATTTT.

The chain recombines TRBV6-6 with TRBJ2-5, with D perhaps assigned TRBD1 or TRBD2 (5 bases each). V lost 6 bases, J lost 5 bases, and 10 bases lay in between. Germline-derived CDR1 and CDR2 are MNHNY and SVGAGI (reference sequence). The CDR3 sequence is 12 residues long. CDR3 DNA sequence: TGTGCCAGCAGCTCTGAGGGGGAGACCCAGTACTTC. Protein product: CASSSEGETQYF.

The genes are TRBV25-1 and TRBJ1-1, with 7 bases aligning to TRBD1. Germline trimming cut 4 bases from V and 2 bases from J; bases unmatched to any gene: 4. This CDR3 is built from 14 residues. Germline values: CDR1 MGHDK, CDR2 SYGVNS. The DNA for the CDR3 is TGTGCCAGCAGTGCTGGACAGGCAAACACTGAAGCTTTCTTT. Translating it yields CASSAGQANTEAFF.

This chain uses TRBV5-1 with TRBJ2-5; 7 bases are shared with TRBD1. The V and J ends lost 4 bases and 5 bases, in that order; junction bases with no gene match: 8. The CDR3 is 14 residues long. Germline CDR1 and CDR2: SGHRS and YFSETQ. The DNA for the CDR3 is TGCGCCAGCAGCGAAGGCAGGGGGAAGGAGACCCAGTACTTC. It encodes CASSEGRGKETQYF.

This clone appeared a single time. This chain joins TRBV9 and TRBJ1-1; D gene unclear. The CDR3 is made up of 14 amino acids. Germline CDR1 is SGDLS and CDR2 is YYNGEE. Trimming left V 0 bases short and J 0 bases short, with 6 bases between. The CDR3 region is CASSVDSLNTEAFF. In nucleotides, the CDR3 is TGTGCCAGCAGCGTAGACTCTTTGAACACTGAAGCTTTCTTT.

This chain links TRBV7-8 with TRBJ2-7; TRBD1 is a possible D gene (5 bases). V was trimmed by 1 base and J by 0 bases, leaving 10 bases between them. Germline V gives CDR1 SGHVS, CDR2 FQNEAQ. This CDR3 is 15 amino acids long. CDR3 sequence reads: CASSLDVRASYEQYF. The CDR3 coding sequence is TGTGCCAGCAGCTTAGATGTCAGGGCCTCCTACGAGCAGTACTTC.

The V gene is TRBV2, the J gene TRBJ2-3; 9 nucleotides line up with TRBD2. The CDR3 covers 15 residues. Trimming at V came to 4 bases and at J to 1 base, leaving 3 bases not matched to a gene. The V gene's germline CDR1 is SNHLY and CDR2 FYNNEI. The CDR3 spells CASSAPSGGTDTQYF. CDR3 nucleotide sequence: TGTGCCAGCAGTGCCCCTAGCGGGGGCACAGATACGCAGTATTTT.

This chain connects TRBV5-4 to TRBJ1-2, with D perhaps matching TRBD1 (6 bases). Germline loops: CDR1 SGHNT, CDR2 YYREEE (reference sequence). The CDR3 totals 16 residues. Trimming removed 4 bases at V and 5 bases at J, with 21 bases between. The CDR3 coding sequence is TGTGCCAGCAGCCCTCGGGGGGGCAGAGTTGGATATGGCTACACCTTC. Its translation is CASSPRGGRVGYGYTF.

This rearrangement joins TRBV30 to TRBJ1-5; 8 positions match TRBD1. The germline CDR1 and CDR2 sequences are GTSNPN and SVGIG (reference sequence). Trimming at V came to 5 bases and at J to 7 bases, leaving 13 bases not matched to a gene. This CDR3 spans 15 amino acids. CDR3 sequence reads: CAWGDGRGLGQPQHF. The CDR3 coding sequence is TGTGCCTGGGGGGATGGCAGGGGGCTAGGACAGCCCCAGCATTTT.

This chain uses TRBV10-3 with TRBJ1-1; D perhaps matches TRBD1 (6 bases). Germline loops: CDR1 ENHRY, CDR2 SYGVKD. This CDR3 has 13 amino acids. V lost 7 bases to trimming and J lost 1 base, with 10 bases between them. CDR3 loop: CAITLDRNTEAFF. DNA for the CDR3: TGTGCCATCACCCTGGACAGGAACACTGAAGCTTTCTTT.

The V call is TRBV28, the J call TRBJ1-5, with 7 nucleotides matching TRBD1. This CDR3 has 15 residues. CDR1 and CDR2 from the germline V gene are MDHEN and SYDVKM. V was pared by 3 bases and J by 4 bases, with 6 bases of the junction left unmatched. The DNA of the CDR3 is TGTGCCAGCAGTTTTCAGAGGGGGCGAAATCAGCCCCAGCATTTT. Protein product: CASSFQRGRNQPQHF.

The J gene is TRBJ2-3, the V gene TRBV5-5, with 8 bases matching TRBD1. The J segment lost 5 bases and the V segment lost 0 bases, leaving 5 bases of the junction unmatched. Germline V gene lookup returns CDR1 SGHKS and CDR2 YYEKEE (reference sequence). The CDR3 totals 15 residues. The CDR3 region is CASSLGQGAGDTQYF. The DNA of the CDR3 is TGTGCCAGCAGCTTGGGCCAGGGGGCAGGAGATACGCAGTATTTT. Complete variable domain (other parts from reference TRBV5-5 and TRBJ2-3): DAGVTQSPTHLIKTRGQQVTLRCSPISGHKSVSWYQQVLGQGPQFIFQYYEKEERGRGNFPDRFSARQFPNYSSELNVNALLLGDSALYLCASSLGQGAGDTQYFGPGTRLTVL.

In DNA, the CDR3 is TGTGCCAGCAGTGACACTACGGCCTTGGGGGCTGAAGCTTTCTTT. This encodes CASSDTTALGAEAFF. V is TRBV2 and J is TRBJ1-1; a weak D match, TRBD1 (5 bases). This CDR3 has 15 amino acids. Trimming removed 3 bases at V and 6 bases at J, with 17 bases between. CDR1 is SNHLY, CDR2 FYNNEI, per germline.

The CDR3, as DNA: TGCGCCAGCAGCTCGGGGACTCGCACAGATACGCAGTATTTT. This gives the protein CASSSGTRTDTQYF. The chain links TRBV5-1 to TRBJ2-3, with D perhaps matching TRBD2 (6 bases). This CDR3 comprises 14 residues. In germline, CDR1 is SGHRS, CDR2 YFSETQ. Trimming took off 3 bases at V and 1 base at J, with 9 bases between the two ends.